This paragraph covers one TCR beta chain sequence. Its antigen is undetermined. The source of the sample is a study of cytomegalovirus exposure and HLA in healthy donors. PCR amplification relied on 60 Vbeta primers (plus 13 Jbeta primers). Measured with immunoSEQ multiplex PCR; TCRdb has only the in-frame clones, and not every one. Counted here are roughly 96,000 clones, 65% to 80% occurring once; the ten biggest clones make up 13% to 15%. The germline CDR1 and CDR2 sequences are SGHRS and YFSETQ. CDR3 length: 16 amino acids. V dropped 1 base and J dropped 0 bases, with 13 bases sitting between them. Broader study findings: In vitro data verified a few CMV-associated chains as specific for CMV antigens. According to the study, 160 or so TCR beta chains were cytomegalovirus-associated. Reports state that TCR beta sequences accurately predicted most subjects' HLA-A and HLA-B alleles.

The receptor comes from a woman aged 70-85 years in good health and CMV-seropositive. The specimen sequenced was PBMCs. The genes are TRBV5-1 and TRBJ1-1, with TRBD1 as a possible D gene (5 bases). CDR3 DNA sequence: TGCGCCAGCAGCTTGACTGCAGGGCCCATGAACACTGAAGCTTTCTTT. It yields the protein CASSLTAGPMNTEAFF.